The 15 T cell receptor beta chains presented below share a single source sample, sequenced in a study of blood T cells in healthy people across ages. A sample-barcoded 5' primer and a J-beta primer mix were used in a second PCR of about 6 to 12 cycles. TCRdb reanalysed the 5' RACE reads using MiXCR and keeps one entry per CDR3 protein. Of roughly 1,300,000 distinct CDR3 sequences detected, roughly 64% appear once; the ten largest clones hold 6.5% to 8.5%. The specimen was blood. Source of these receptors: a man between 18 and 35 years old in good health.

The genes are TRBV2 and TRBJ1-5; 7 bases match TRBD1. Germline V lookup: CDR1 SNHLY, CDR2 FYNNEI. V trimming: 0 bases; J trimming: 2 bases; junction bases outside the gene matches: 1. The CDR3 runs to 15 residues. The CDR3 loop reads CASSEATGGNQPQHF. In nucleotides, the CDR3 is TGTGCCAGCAGTGAAGCAACAGGGGGCAATCAGCCCCAGCATTTT.

The chain is built from TRBV10-3 and TRBJ2-1; no clear D gene. V lost 6 bases and J 6 bases, leaving 9 bases between the germline ends. There are 12 residues in the CDR3. CDR1 and CDR2 from the germline V gene are ENHRY and SYGVKD. CDR3 sequence reads: CAISPGSNEQFF. The CDR3 nucleotides are TGTGCCATCAGCCCAGGATCCAATGAGCAGTTCTTC.

The sample holds one count of this clonotype. The chain is built from TRBV4-1 and TRBJ2-1, with D maybe TRBD2 (6 bases). Germline CDR1 is MGHRA and CDR2 is YSYEKL. Trimming removed 1 base from V and 1 base from J, with 8 bases in between. This CDR3 has 15 amino acids. The CDR3 DNA reads as TGCGCCAGCAGCCAAGCGGGAGCGTCCTACAATGAGCAGTTCTTC. Its protein is CASSQAGASYNEQFF.

J is TRBJ2-5 and V is TRBV2; D gene ambiguous. Germline V lookup: CDR1 SNHLY, CDR2 FYNNEI. V was shortened by 5 bases and J by 1 base, with 11 bases between the two germline ends. This CDR3 spans 14 amino acids. CDR3 nucleotides: TGTGCCAGCAGTCCCCAACGGGTCCAAGAGACCCAGTACTTC. It codes for CASSPQRVQETQYF. Supplemented by reference TRBV2 and TRBJ2-5, the full variable domain reads EPEVTQTPSHQVTQMGQEVILRCVPISNHLYFYWYRQILGQKVEFLVSFYNNEISEKSEIFDDQFSVERPDGSNFTLKIRSTKLEDSAMYFCASSPQRVQETQYFGPGTRLLVL.

The chain combines TRBV20-1 with TRBJ1-6; no reliable D call. Per germline, CDR1 DFQATT and CDR2 SNEGSKA (reference sequence). This CDR3 contains 12 residues. Trimming took off 3 bases at V and 7 bases at J, with 7 bases between the two ends. In nucleotides, the CDR3 is TGCAGTGCTAGGGGCAGAAATTCACCCCTCCACTTT. Translated: CSARGRNSPLHF.

V is TRBV28 and J is TRBJ2-7, with 8 bases lining up with TRBD1. Germline V gives CDR1 MDHEN, CDR2 SYDVKM. The CDR3 spans 16 residues. Germline trimming cut 6 bases from V and 3 bases from J; bases unmatched to any gene: 13. CDR3 in DNA: TGTGCCAGCAGCTCCCTCCCCGGACAGGGAAGCTACGAGCAGTACTTC. Amino acids: CASSSLPGQGSYEQYF.

The gene calls are TRBV27 and TRBJ2-3, with D perhaps TRBD1 or TRBD2 (6 bases each). Germline V gives CDR1 MNHEY, CDR2 SMNVEV (reference sequence). V lost 3 bases to trimming and J lost 0 bases, with 16 bases between them. There are 17 residues in the CDR3. The CDR3 sequence: CASSFLPQGTSTDTQYF. The CDR3 bases are TGTGCCAGCAGTTTCCTCCCTCAGGGGACTAGCACAGATACGCAGTATTTT.

This clonotype was seen more than once but under ten times. CDR3: CSASYGGGGNTEAFF. CDR3 DNA sequence: TGCAGTGCTAGTTACGGGGGCGGTGGGAACACTGAAGCTTTCTTT. The chain has TRBV20-1 and TRBJ1-1; perhaps TRBD1 as D (6 bases). In germline, CDR1 is DFQATT, CDR2 SNEGSKA (reference sequence). The CDR3 loop spans 15 amino acids. V lost 3 bases, J lost 1 base, and 15 bases lay in between.

The chain couples TRBV27 to TRBJ2-7; TRBD1 matches at 7 bases. The germline gives CDR1 MNHEY, CDR2 SMNVEV (reference sequence). The J segment lost 4 bases and the V segment lost 3 bases, leaving 6 bases of the junction unmatched. The CDR3 runs 14 residues. This CDR3 is CASSFTDRDYEQYF. The DNA of the CDR3 is TGTGCCAGCAGTTTTACTGACAGGGATTACGAGCAGTACTTC.

The chain combines TRBV4-1 with TRBJ2-2; tentatively, D is TRBD2 (6 bases). Germline CDR1 MGHRA, CDR2 YSYEKL. Trimming took off 4 bases at V and 13 bases at J, with 22 bases between the two ends. This CDR3 has 15 amino acids. The CDR3 DNA follows: TGCGCCAGCAGCCGCCCTTCCGGGACTCAAAAAGGGCTGTTTTTT. This encodes CASSRPSGTQKGLFF.

The V and J genes are TRBV27 and TRBJ2-7, with D perhaps matching TRBD2 (6 bases). The length of the CDR3 is 11 residues. V was cut by 8 bases and J by 3 bases, with 8 bases left in between. Looked up from germline, CDR1 is MNHEY and CDR2 is SMNVEV (reference sequence). CDR3 protein: CASGRNYEQYF. The CDR3 DNA reads as TGTGCCAGCGGGAGGAACTACGAGCAGTACTTC.

The chain has TRBV27 and TRBJ1-2; TRBD1 might be the D (6 bases). The CDR3 runs to 16 residues. From germline, CDR1 is MNHEY and CDR2 SMNVEV (reference sequence). Deletions cut 4 bases from V and 4 bases from J, with 19 bases between. The CDR3 nucleotides read TGTGCCAGCAGTTCGGCTTGGACAGAAGATTTCTATGGCTACACCTTC. This sequence encodes CASSSAWTEDFYGYTF.

This chain connects TRBV20-1 to TRBJ1-1, with D uncertain. Germline V gene lookup returns CDR1 DFQATT and CDR2 SNEGSKA (reference sequence). The CDR3 length is 13 residues. V lost 3 bases to trimming and J lost 1 base, with 9 bases between them. Here the CDR3 DNA reads TGCAGTGCTAGTGGGGAAGGGAACACTGAAGCTTTCTTT. Amino acid sequence: CSASGEGNTEAFF.

This clonotype was seen more than once but under ten times. The V gene is TRBV4-1, the J gene TRBJ2-7; 9 bases align to TRBD2. The CDR3 totals 16 residues. The germline CDR1 and CDR2 sequences are MGHRA and YSYEKL. Germline trimming cut 2 bases from V and 0 bases from J; bases unmatched to any gene: 5. The CDR3 coding sequence is TGCGCCAGCAGCCAATTGACTAGCGGCGCCTCCTACGAGCAGTACTTC. Its translation: CASSQLTSGASYEQYF.

The chain carries TRBV6-2 or TRBV6-3 and TRBJ2-7; TRBD2 aligns across 14 bases. Germline-derived CDR1 and CDR2 are MNHEY and SVGEGT. The CDR3 length is 18 residues. J lost 0 bases, V lost 5 bases, and 9 bases had no gene match. CDR3: CASSTLGLAGGRSYEQYF. The DNA of the CDR3 is TGTGCCAGCAGTACATTAGGACTAGCGGGGGGTCGCTCCTACGAGCAGTACTTC.